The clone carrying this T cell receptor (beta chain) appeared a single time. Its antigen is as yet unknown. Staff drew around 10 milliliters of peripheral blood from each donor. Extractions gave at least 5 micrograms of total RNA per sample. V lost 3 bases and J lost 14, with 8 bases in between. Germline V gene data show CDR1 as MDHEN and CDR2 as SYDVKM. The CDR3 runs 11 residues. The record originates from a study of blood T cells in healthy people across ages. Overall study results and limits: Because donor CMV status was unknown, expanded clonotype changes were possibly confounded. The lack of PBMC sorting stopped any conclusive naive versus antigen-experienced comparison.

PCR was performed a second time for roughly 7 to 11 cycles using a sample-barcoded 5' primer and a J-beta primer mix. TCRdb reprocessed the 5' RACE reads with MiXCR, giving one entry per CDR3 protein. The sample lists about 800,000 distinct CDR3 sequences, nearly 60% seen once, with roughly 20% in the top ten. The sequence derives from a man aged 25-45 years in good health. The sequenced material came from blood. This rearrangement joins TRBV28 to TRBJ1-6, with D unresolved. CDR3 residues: CASSFRESLHF. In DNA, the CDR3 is TGTGCCAGCAGTTTCCGGGAATCCCTCCACTTT.